Included here is one T cell receptor (beta chain) sequence, with context. Participant-reported clinical history was the basis for cohort assignment. CDR1 is KGHSH and CDR2 is LQKENI in the germline V gene. Deletions cut 6 bases from V and 0 bases from J, with 9 bases between. This CDR3 contains 14 residues. TCRdb keeps only in-frame clones here, not all; method: immunoSEQ multiplex PCR. This table holds approximately 300,000 clones, around nine tenths found once. This entry comes from a study of blood T cell repertoires in COVID-19. Across the study: Samples came from the United States, Italy and Spain, spanning acute and convalescent COVID-19.

The TCR sequence derives from a man in his sixties who had recovered from COVID-19. Sequences were obtained from PBMCs or T cells enriched from blood (not recorded which). The V and J genes are TRBV18 and TRBJ1-3; D is undetermined. DNA for the CDR3: TGTGCCAGCTCTCCTAATTACTCTGGAAACACCATATATTTT. This gives the protein CASSPNYSGNTIYF.